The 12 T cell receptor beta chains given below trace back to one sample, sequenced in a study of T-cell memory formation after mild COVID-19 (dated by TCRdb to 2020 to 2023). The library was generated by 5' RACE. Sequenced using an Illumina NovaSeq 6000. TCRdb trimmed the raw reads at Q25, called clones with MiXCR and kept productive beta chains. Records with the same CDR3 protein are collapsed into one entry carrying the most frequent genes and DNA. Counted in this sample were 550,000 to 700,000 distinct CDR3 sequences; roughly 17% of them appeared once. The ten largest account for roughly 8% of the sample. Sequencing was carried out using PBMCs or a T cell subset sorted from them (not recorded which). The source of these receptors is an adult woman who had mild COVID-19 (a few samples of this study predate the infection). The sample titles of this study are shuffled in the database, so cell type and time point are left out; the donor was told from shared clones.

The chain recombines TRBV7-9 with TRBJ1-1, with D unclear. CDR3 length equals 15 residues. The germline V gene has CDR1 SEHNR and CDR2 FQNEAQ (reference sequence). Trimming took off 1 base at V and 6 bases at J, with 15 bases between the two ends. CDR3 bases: TGTGCCAGCAGCTTAGGTCGGCGAGAGCGAGCTGAAGCTTTCTTT. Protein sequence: CASSLGRRERAEAFF.

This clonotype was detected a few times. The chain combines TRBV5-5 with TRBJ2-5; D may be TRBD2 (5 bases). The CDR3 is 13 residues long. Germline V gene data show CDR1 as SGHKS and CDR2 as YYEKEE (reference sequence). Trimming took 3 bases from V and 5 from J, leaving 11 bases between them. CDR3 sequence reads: CASSSMLAETQYF. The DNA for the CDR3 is TGTGCCAGCAGCTCCATGCTAGCCGAGACCCAGTACTTC.

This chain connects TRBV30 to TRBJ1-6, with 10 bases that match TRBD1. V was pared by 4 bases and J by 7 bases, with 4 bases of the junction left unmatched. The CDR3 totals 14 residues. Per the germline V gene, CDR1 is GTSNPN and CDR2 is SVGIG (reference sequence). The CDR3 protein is CAWNGGQGNSPLHF. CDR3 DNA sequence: TGTGCCTGGAACGGGGGACAGGGGAATTCACCCCTCCACTTT.

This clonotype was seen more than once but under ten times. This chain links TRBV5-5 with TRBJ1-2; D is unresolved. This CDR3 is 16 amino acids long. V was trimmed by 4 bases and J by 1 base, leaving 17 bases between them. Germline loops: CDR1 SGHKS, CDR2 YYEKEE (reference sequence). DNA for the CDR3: TGTGCCAGCAGCCCGGACCTGCTTAGACTTAACTATGGCTACACCTTC. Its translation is CASSPDLLRLNYGYTF.

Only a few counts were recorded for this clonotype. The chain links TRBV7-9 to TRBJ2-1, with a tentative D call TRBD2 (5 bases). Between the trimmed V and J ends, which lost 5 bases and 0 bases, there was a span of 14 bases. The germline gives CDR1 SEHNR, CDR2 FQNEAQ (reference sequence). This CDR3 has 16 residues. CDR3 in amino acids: CASSPRSGSSYNEQFF. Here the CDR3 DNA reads TGTGCCAGCAGCCCTAGAAGCGGAAGCTCCTACAATGAGCAGTTCTTC.

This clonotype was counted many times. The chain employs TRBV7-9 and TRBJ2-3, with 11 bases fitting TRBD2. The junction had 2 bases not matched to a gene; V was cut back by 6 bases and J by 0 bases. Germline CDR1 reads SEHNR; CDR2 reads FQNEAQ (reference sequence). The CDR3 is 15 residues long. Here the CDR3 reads CASSRTSGSTDTQYF. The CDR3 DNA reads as TGTGCCAGCAGTAGGACTAGCGGGAGCACAGATACGCAGTATTTT. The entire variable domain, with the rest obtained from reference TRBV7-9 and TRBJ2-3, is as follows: DTGVSQNPRHKITKRGQNVTFRCDPISEHNRLYWYRQTLGQGPEFLTYFQNEAQLEKSRLLSDRFSAERPKGSFSTLEIQRTEQGDSAMYLCASSRTSGSTDTQYFGPGTRLTVL.

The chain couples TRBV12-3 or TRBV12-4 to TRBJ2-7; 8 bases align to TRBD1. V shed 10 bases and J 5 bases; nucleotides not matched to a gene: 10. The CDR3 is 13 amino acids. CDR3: CATSTGEAHEQYF. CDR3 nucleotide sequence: TGTGCCACCTCGACAGGGGAAGCCCACGAGCAGTACTTC.

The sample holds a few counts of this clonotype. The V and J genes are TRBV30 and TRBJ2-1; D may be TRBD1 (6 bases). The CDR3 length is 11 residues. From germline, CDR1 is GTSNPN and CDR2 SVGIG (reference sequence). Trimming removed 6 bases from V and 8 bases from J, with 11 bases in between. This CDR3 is CACLQGYEQFF. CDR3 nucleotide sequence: TGTGCCTGCCTACAGGGCTATGAGCAGTTCTTC. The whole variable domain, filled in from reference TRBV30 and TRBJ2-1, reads SQTIHQWPATLVQPVGSPLSLECTVEGTSNPNLYWYRQAAGRGLQLLFYSVGIGQISSEVPQNLSASRPQDRQFILSSKKLLLSDSGFYLCACLQGYEQFFGPGTRLTVL.

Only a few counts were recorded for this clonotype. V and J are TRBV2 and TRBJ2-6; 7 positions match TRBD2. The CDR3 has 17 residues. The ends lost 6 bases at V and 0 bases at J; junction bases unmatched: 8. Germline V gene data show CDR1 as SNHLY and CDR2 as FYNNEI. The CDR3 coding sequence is TGTGCCAGCAGGGGGGGGTCCCTTCTCTCTGGGGCCAACGTCCTGACTTTC. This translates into CASRGGSLLSGANVLTF.

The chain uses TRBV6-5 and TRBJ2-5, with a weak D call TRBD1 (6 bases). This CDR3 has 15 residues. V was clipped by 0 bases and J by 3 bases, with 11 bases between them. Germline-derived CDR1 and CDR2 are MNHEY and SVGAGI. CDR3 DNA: TGTGCCAGCAGTTACTCGGGACACTCCAAAGAGACCCAGTACTTC. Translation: CASSYSGHSKETQYF.

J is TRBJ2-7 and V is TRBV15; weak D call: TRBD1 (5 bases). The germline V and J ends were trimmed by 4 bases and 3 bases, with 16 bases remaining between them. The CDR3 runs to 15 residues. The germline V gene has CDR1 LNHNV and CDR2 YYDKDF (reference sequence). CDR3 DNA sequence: TGTGCCACCAGCACCACACAGGACGGTATCTACGAGCAGTACTTC. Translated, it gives CATSTTQDGIYEQYF. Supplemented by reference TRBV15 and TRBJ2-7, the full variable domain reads DAMVIQNPRYQVTQFGKPVTLSCSQTLNHNVMYWYQQKSSQAPKLLFHYYDKDFNNEADTPDNFQSRRPNTSFCFLDIRSPGLGDTAMYLCATSTTQDGIYEQYFGPGTRLTVT.

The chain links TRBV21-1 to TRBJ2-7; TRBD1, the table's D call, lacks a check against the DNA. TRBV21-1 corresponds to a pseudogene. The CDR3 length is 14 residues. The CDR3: CASSETGQSYEQYF. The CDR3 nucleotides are TGTGCCAGCAGCGAAACGGGACAGTCCTACGAGCAGTACTTC.